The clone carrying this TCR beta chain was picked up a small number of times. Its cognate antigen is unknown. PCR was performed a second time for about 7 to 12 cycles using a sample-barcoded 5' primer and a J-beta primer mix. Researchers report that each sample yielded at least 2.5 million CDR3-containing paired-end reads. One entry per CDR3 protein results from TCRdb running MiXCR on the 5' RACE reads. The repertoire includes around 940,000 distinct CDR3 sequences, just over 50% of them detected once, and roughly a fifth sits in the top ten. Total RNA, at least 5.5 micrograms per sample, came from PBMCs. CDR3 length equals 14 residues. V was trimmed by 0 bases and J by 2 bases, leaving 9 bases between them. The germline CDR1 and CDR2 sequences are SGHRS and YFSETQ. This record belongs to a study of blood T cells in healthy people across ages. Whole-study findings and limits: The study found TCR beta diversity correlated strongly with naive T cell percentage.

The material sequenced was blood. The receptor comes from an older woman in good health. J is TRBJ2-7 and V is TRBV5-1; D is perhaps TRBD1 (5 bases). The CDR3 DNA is TGCGCCAGCAGCTTGGTGCAGGGAACCTACGAGCAGTACTTC. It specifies CASSLVQGTYEQYF.